The entry below gives a single T cell receptor beta chain sequence along with its context. The data are from a study of OX40 agonist ivuxolimab in advanced cancers. The table came from immunoSEQ multiplex PCR; TCRdb's copy has only in-frame clones and leaves some out. The sample comprises roughly 60,000 clones, around 90% of which are singletons, and about 14% rests with the top ten. The sequenced sample was CD4+ or CD8+ T cells sorted from blood, obtained in a trial of the OX40 agonist ivuxolimab. This sequence originates from an adult with an advanced solid tumor such as melanoma, head and neck, liver or kidney cancer.

CDR3 in amino acids: CASSNSYEQYF. The CDR3 DNA reads as TGTGCCAGCAGTAACAGCTACGAGCAGTACTTC. The genes are TRBV6-5 and TRBJ2-7; D is unclear. The germline V and J ends were trimmed by 5 bases and 3 bases, with 5 bases remaining between them. Germline V gives CDR1 MNHEY, CDR2 SVGAGI. The CDR3 consists of 11 residues.